This T cell receptor beta chain was obtained from a study of cytomegalovirus exposure and HLA in healthy donors. V shed 4 bases and J 4 bases; nucleotides not matched to a gene: 15. From germline, CDR1 is SNHLY and CDR2 FYNNEI. This CDR3 is 17 amino acids long. The PCR ran on 60 Vbeta and 13 Jbeta primers. Produced via immunoSEQ multiplex PCR; TCRdb's table is partial and in-frame only. The data show around 94,000 clones, less than 85% seen once. As for this clone: Its antigen is not identified.

Study results and caveats: No immune exposure information besides CMV serostatus was available. A previous analysis found most TCR beta V segments productive roughly 87% or roughly 30% of the time.

The V gene is TRBV2, the J gene TRBJ1-2; the match to TRBD1 covers 7 bases. This sequence originates from a woman aged 60 to 75 in good health and CMV-seropositive. Sequences were obtained from PBMCs. The CDR3 DNA is TGTGCCAGCAGTGTAAGACGACAGGGAATGAGTGGCTATGGCTACACCTTC. Amino acid sequence: CASSVRRQGMSGYGYTF.